This T cell receptor beta chain was sequenced for a study of blood T cell repertoires in COVID-19. The wider study: From T cells, B-cell-depleted T cells, or PBMCs came the material, which was cDNA or gDNA.

The CDR3 loop spans 16 amino acids. The trim removed 2 bases at V and 2 bases at J, leaving 8 bases unmatched. The germline V gene encodes CDR1 KGHDR and CDR2 SFDVKD. Sequencing was performed with immunoSEQ multiplex PCR; in TCRdb, only in-frame clones are kept and a portion is missing. The sample includes approximately 150,000 clones, 80% to 90% seen only once; the top ten take roughly 12%. The chain combines TRBV24-1 with TRBJ2-7; 7 positions agree with TRBD1. The clonotype originates from a young man with COVID-19, enrolled during active disease. Sequenced material: peripheral blood. DNA of the CDR3: TGTGCCACCAGTGATTCTCGGACAGGATCTACCTACGAGCAGTACTTC. It translates to CATSDSRTGSTYEQYF.